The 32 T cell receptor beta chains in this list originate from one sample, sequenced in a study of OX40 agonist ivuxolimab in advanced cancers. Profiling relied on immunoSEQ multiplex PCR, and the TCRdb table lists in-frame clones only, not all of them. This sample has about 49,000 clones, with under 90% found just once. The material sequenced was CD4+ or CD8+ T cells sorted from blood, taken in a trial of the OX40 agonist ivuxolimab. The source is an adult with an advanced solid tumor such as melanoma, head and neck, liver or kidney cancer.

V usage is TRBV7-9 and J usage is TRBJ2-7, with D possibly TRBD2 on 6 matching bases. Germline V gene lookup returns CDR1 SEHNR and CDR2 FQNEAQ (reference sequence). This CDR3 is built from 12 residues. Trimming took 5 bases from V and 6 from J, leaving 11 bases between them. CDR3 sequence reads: CASSPVGGEQYV. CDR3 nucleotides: TGTGCCAGCAGCCCAGTCGGGGGCGAGCAGTACGTC.

The chain's CDR3 is CAISEPSGANIQYF. In nucleotides, the CDR3 is TGTGCCATCAGTGAGCCTAGCGGGGCCAACATTCAGTACTTC. The rearrangement joins TRBV10-3 to TRBJ2-4; 9 bases are a match to TRBD2. This CDR3 has 14 residues. The ends lost 2 bases at V and 7 bases at J; junction bases unmatched: 3. From germline, CDR1 is ENHRY and CDR2 SYGVKD.

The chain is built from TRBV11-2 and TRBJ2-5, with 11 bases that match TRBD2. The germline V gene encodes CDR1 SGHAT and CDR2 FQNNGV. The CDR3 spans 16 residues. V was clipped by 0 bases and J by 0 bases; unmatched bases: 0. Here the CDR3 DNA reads TGTGCCAGCAGCTTAGAACTAGCGGGGGACCAAGAGACCCAGTACTTC. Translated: CASSLELAGDQETQYF.

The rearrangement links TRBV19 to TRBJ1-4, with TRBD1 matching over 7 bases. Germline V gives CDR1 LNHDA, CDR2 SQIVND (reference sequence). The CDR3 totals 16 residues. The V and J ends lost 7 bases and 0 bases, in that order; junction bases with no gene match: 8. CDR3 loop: CASMPRDRTTNEKLFF. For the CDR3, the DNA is TGTGCCAGTATGCCTAGGGACAGAACAACTAATGAAAAACTGTTTTTT.

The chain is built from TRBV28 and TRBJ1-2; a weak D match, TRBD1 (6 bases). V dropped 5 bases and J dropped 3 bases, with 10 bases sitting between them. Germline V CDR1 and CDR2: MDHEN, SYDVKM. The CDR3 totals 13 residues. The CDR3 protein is CASSPGAYYGYTF. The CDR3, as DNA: TGTGCCAGCAGTCCAGGGGCCTACTATGGCTACACCTTC.

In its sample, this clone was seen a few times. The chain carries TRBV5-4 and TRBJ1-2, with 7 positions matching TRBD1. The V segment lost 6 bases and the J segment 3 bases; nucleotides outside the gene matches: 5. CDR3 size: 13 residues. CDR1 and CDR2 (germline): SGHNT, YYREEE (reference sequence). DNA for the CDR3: TGTGCCAGCACCCTGGGGACAGACTATGGCTACACCTTC. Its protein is CASTLGTDYGYTF.

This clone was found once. This CDR3 reads CASSYSGTGLGYTF. CDR3 DNA sequence: TGTGCCAGCAGCTACTCCGGGACAGGGCTGGGCTACACCTTC. This chain uses TRBV25-1 with TRBJ1-2, with TRBD1 matching 9 bases. CDR3 size: 14 residues. V lost 6 bases and J lost 8; bases outside the gene matches: 10. CDR1 and CDR2 (germline): MGHDK, SYGVNS.

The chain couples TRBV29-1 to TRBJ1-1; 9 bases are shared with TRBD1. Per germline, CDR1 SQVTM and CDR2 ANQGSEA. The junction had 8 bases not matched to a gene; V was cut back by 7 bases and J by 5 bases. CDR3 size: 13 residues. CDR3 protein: CSGLQGARTEAFF. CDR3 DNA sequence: TGCAGCGGCCTACAGGGGGCGAGGACTGAAGCTTTCTTT.

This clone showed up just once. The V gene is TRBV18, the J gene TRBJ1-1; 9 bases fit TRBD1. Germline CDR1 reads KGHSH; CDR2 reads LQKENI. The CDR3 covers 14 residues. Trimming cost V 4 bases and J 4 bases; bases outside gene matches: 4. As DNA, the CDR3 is TGTGCCAGCTCACGGGGACAGGGTACCACTGAAGCTTTCTTT. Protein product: CASSRGQGTTEAFF.

In DNA, the CDR3 is TGCAGTGCTCGAGGGGCAACAGGAGCTTTCTTT. This translates into CSARGATGAFF. The chain recombines TRBV20-1 with TRBJ1-1; perhaps TRBD1 as D (5 bases). V was clipped by 5 bases and J by 10 bases, with 14 bases between them. This CDR3 comprises 11 residues. Germline lookup yields CDR1 DFQATT and CDR2 SNEGSKA (reference sequence).

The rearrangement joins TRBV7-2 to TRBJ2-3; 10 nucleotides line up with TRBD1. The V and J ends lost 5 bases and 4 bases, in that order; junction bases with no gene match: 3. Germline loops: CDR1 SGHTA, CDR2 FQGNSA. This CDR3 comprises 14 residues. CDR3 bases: TGTGCCAGCAGCCTTGGACAGGGGGCAGATACGCAGTATTTT. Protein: CASSLGQGADTQYF.

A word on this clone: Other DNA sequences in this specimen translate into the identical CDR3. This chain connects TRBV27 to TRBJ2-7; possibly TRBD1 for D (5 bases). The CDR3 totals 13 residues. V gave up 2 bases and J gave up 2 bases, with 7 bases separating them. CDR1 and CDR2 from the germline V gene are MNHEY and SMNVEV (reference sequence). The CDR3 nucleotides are TGTGCCAGCAGTTTAGACAGAGCCTACGAGCAGTACTTC. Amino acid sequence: CASSLDRAYEQYF.

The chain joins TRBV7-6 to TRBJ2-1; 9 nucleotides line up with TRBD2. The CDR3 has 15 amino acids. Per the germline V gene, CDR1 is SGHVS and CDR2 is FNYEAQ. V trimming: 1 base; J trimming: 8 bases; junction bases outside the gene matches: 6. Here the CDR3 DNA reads TGTGCCAGCAGCTTAGTGGTTAGCGGGAGTGATGAGCAGTTCTTC. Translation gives CASSLVVSGSDEQFF. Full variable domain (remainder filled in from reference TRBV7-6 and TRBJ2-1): GAGVSQSPRYKVTKRGQDVALRCDPISGHVSLYWYRQALGQGPEFLTYFNYEAQQDKSGLPNDRFSAERPEGSISTLTIQRTEQRDSAMYRCASSLVVSGSDEQFFGPGTRLTVL.

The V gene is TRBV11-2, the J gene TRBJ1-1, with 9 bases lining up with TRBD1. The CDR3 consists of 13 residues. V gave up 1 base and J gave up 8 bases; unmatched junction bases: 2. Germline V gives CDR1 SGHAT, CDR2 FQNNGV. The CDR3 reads CASSLGGTGEAFF. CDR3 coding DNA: TGTGCCAGCAGCTTAGGGGGGACAGGGGAAGCTTTCTTT.

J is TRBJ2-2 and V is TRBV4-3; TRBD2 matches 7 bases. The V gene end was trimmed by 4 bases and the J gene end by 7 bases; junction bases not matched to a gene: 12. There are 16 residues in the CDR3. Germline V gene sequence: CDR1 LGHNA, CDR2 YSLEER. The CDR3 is CASSPQWAGEVGELFF. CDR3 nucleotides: TGCGCCAGCAGCCCCCAATGGGCGGGAGAAGTCGGGGAGCTGTTTTTT.

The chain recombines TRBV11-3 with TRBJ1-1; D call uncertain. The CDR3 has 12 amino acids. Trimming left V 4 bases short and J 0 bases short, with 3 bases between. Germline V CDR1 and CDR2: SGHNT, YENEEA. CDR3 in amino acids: CASSYMNTEAFF. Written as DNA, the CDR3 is TGTGCCAGCAGCTACATGAACACTGAAGCTTTCTTT.

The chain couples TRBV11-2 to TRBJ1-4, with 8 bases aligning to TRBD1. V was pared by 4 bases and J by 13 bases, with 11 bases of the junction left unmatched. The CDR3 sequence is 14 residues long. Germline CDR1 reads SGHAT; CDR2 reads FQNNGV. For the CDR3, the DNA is TGTGCCAGCAGCTCGTGGACAGGGAGAGACGTACTGTTTTTT. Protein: CASSSWTGRDVLFF. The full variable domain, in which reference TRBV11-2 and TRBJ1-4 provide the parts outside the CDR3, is EAGVAQSPRYKIIEKRQSVAFWCNPISGHATLYWYQQILGQGPKLLIQFQNNGVVDDSQLPKDRFSAERLKGVDSTLKIQPAKLEDSAVYLCASSSWTGRDVLFFGSGTQLSVL.

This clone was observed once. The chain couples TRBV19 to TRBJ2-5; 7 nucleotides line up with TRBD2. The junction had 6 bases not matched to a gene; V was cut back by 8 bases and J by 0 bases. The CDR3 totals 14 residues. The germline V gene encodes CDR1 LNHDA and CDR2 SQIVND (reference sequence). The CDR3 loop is CASGYGGNQETQYF. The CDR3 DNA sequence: TGTGCCAGTGGCTACGGGGGGAACCAAGAGACCCAGTACTTC.

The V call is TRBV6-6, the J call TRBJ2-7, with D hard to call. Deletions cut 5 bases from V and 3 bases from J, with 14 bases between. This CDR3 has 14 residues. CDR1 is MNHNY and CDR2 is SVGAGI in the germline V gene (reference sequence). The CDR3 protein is CASSTQVGDYEQYF. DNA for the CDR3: TGTGCCAGCAGTACCCAAGTTGGAGACTACGAGCAGTACTTC.

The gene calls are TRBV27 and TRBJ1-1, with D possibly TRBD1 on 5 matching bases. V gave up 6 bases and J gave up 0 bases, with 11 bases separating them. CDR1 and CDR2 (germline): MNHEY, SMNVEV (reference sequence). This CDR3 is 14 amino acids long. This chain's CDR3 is CASSHGTVNTEAFF. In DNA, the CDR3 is TGTGCCAGCAGCCACGGGACGGTGAACACTGAAGCTTTCTTT.

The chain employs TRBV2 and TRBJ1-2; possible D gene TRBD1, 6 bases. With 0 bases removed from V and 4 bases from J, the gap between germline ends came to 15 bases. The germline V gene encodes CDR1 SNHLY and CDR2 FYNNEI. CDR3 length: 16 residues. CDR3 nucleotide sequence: TGTGCCAGCAGTGAAGCCGGGGGGCGCAAGGTCTATGGCTACACCTTC. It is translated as CASSEAGGRKVYGYTF.

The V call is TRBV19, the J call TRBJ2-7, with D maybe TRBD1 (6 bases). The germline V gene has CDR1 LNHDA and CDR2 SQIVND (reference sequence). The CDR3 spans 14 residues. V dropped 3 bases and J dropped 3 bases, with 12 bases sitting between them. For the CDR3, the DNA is TGTGCCAGTAGTATCTCCTCCAGGGGCTACGAGCAGTACTTC. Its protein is CASSISSRGYEQYF.

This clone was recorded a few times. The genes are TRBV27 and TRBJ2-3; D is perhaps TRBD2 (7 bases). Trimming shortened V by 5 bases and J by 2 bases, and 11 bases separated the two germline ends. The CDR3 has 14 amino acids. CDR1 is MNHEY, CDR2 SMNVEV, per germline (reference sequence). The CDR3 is CASSAGAPTDTQYF. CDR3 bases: TGTGCCAGCAGTGCGGGGGCCCCCACAGATACGCAGTATTTT.

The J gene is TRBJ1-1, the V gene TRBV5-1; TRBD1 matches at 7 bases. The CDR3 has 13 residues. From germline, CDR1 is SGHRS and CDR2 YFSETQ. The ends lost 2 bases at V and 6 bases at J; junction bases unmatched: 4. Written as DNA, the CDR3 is TGCGCCAGCAGCTTAAACAGGGGATCTGAAGCTTTCTTT. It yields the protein CASSLNRGSEAFF.

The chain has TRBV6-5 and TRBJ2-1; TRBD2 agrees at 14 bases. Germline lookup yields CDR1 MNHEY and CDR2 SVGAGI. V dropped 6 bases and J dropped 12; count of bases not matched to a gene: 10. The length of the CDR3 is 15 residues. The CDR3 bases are TGTGCCAGCAGCCTGACTAGCGGGGGGGGACAATGGCAGTTCTTC. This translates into CASSLTSGGGQWQFF.

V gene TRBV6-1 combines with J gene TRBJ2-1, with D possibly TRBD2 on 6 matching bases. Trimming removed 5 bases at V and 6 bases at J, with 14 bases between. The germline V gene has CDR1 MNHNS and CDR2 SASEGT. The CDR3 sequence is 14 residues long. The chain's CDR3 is CASSLAGNPNEQFF. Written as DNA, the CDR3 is TGTGCCAGCAGTCTCGCGGGGAACCCCAATGAGCAGTTCTTC.

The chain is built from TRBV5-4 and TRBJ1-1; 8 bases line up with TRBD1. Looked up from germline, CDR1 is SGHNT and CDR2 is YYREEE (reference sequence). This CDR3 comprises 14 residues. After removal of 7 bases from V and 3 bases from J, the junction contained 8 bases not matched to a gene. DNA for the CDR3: TGTGCCAGCGGACCTCAGGGGGCGGACACTGAAGCTTTCTTT. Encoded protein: CASGPQGADTEAFF.

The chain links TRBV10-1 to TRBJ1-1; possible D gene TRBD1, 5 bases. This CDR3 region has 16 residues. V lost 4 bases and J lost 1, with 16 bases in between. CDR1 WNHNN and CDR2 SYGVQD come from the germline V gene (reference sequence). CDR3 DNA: TGCGCCAGCAGTGGGCCCGGGGCCTTTGGGAACACTGAAGCTTTCTTT. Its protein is CASSGPGAFGNTEAFF.

CDR3 amino acids: CASSLPDWGPTTDRGTEAFF. CDR3 in DNA: TGTGCCAGCAGTTTACCCGACTGGGGGCCCACGACCGACAGGGGTACTGAAGCTTTCTTT. V gene TRBV28 combines with J gene TRBJ1-1; 8 nucleotides match TRBD1. The V gene end was trimmed by 2 bases and the J gene end by 5 bases; junction bases not matched to a gene: 22. Looked up from germline, CDR1 is MDHEN and CDR2 is SYDVKM. The CDR3 length is 20 residues.

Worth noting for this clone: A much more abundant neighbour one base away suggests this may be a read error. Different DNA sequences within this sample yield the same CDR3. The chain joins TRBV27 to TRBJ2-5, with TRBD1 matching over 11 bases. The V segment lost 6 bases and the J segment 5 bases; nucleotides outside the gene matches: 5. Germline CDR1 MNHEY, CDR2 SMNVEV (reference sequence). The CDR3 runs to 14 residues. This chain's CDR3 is CASSGQGAGETQYF. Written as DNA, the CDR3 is TGTGCCAGCAGCGGACAGGGGGCTGGGGAGACCCAGTACTTC.

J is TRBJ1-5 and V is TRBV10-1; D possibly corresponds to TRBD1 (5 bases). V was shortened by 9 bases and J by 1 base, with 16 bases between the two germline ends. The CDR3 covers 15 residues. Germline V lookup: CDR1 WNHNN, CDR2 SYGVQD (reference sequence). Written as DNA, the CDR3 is TGCGCCAGTCCTGGATCAGGGTTAAGCAATCAGCCCCAGCATTTT. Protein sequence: CASPGSGLSNQPQHF.

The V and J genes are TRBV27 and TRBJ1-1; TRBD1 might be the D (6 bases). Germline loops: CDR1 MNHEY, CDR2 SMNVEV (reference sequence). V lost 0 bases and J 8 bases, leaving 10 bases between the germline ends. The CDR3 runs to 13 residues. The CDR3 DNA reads TGTGCCAGCAGTTTATCAACGGGGGCAGAAGCTTTCTTT. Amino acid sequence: CASSLSTGAEAFF.